This entry is about one TCR beta chain. Its antigen is unknown. The primer mix had 60 Vbeta and 13 Jbeta primers. The assay was immunoSEQ multiplex PCR, and TCRdb's table has in-frame clones only and misses some. The data show about 160,000 clones, with around 78% seen just once and around 3.1% held by the top ten. This sample is part of a study of cytomegalovirus exposure and HLA in healthy donors. Findings of the study overall: Prior analysis indicated that the majority of TCR beta V segments exhibited productivity approximately 87% or approximately 30% of the time. An analysis that was carried out later associated approximately 17,000 TCR beta sequences with HLA alleles at 0.05 false discovery rate.

These donors counted as nominally healthy when sampled, but unrecorded immune exposures were likely. The CDR3 length is 14 residues. Germline CDR1 reads SGHKS; CDR2 reads YYEKEE (reference sequence). Trimming removed 1 base from V and 6 bases from J; junction bases left unmatched: 7. This sequence was found in a woman in her forties in good health and CMV-seronegative. The sample consisted of PBMCs. The V call is TRBV5-5, the J call TRBJ2-7; the match to TRBD2 covers 7 bases. The CDR3, as DNA: TGTGCCAGCAGCTTGACGGGGGGAAGGTTCGAGCAGTACTTC. This codes for CASSLTGGRFEQYF.